This TCR beta chain came from a study of beta chain features in type 1 diabetes. Findings and limits, study-wide: Across all four CD4+ subsets, people with type 1 diabetes showed modestly shorter TCRB CDR3s. Naive, central memory and Treg TCRB repertoires seemed to resemble each other more closely in patients than they did in healthy donors.

A few counts support this clone. Its antigen is not identified. The CDR3 extends over 14 amino acids. Germline V gives CDR1 MNHEY, CDR2 SVGAGI. Germline trimming cut 5 bases from V and 5 bases from J; bases unmatched to any gene: 8. What was sequenced were expressed TCRB transcripts, since all of the isolated RNA had been reverse transcribed. The table came from immunoSEQ multiplex PCR; TCRdb's copy has only in-frame clones and leaves some out. This sample has around 280,000 clones, with 15% found just once. Input material: naive CD4+ T cells from blood. The rearrangement uses TRBV6-5 and TRBJ2-5, with TRBD1 matching 7 bases. The TCR sequence derives from a young man with type 1 diabetes. CDR3 nucleotide sequence: TGTGCCAGCAGTCGACAGGGAAGATCGGAGACCCAGTACTTC. Its protein product is CASSRQGRSETQYF.